This T cell receptor beta chain was found in a study of CD8 T cells in Susac syndrome. About the research overall: Treatment at blood withdrawal was none, corticosteroids, or intravenous immunoglobulin alone in Susac syndrome patients.

RNA was extracted with the RNeasy kit, and a quantity of 0.5 to 1 ug was reverse transcribed using random hexamers. TCRdb re-called the immunoSEQ multiplex PCR reads with MiXCR, one entry per CDR3 protein. The sample lists 150,000 to 200,000 distinct CDR3 sequences; about 95% were seen once. Both CD4+ and CD8+ T cells were negatively isolated, and TEMRA cells underwent FACS enrichment. The CDR3 totals 12 residues. In germline, CDR1 is MDHEN, CDR2 SYDVKM. Between the trimmed V and J ends, which lost 4 bases and 8 bases, there was a span of 11 bases. This clonotype was obtained from a human donor with Susac syndrome. V is TRBV28 and J is TRBJ1-1, with D uncertain. The sequenced sample was CD4+ T cells from PBMCs. CDR3 sequence reads: CASSSTPAEAFF. The CDR3 DNA follows: TGTGCCAGCAGTTCGACCCCAGCAGAAGCTTTCTTT.